The 5 T cell receptor beta chains listed next were all sequenced from one sample in a study of chemoradiotherapy in HPV16-positive cancers (dated by TCRdb to 2021 to 2024). Libraries were prepared through the immunoSEQ multiplex PCR assay. TCRdb mirrors the immuneACCESS table, restricted to in-frame sequences. Some clones are absent from its copies; in checked studies, under half trace to an unresolved V gene, and the reason for the others is unknown. The table for this sample lists about 27,000 clones; more than 85% of them were counted only once. The ten largest clones capture under 20% of the sample. Sequencing was performed on blood, taken from a patient who underwent chemoradiotherapy. The receptors shown here come from a human donor with HPV-associated anogenital cancer.

J is TRBJ1-5 and V is TRBV19, with a weak D call TRBD1 (6 bases). V lost 4 bases, J lost 5 bases, and 18 bases lay in between. Germline values: CDR1 LNHDA, CDR2 SQIVND (reference sequence). The CDR3 is 16 amino acids. CDR3 residues: CASSSLLGGPYQPQHF. Written as DNA, the CDR3 is TGTGCCAGTAGTAGCCTTTTAGGGGGGCCGTATCAGCCCCAGCATTTT.

This rearrangement joins TRBV5-5 to TRBJ1-5, with TRBD1 as a possible D gene (5 bases). This CDR3 spans 13 amino acids. CDR1 SGHKS and CDR2 YYEKEE come from the germline V gene (reference sequence). Trimming removed 2 bases at V and 5 bases at J, with 8 bases between. CDR3 sequence (DNA): TGTGCCAGCAGCTTAGGGACGGATCAGCCCCAGCATTTT. Its translation is CASSLGTDQPQHF.

To note about this clone: Relative to the germline gene, one junction end is altered; a read error may explain this. V gene TRBV5-4 combines with J gene TRBJ1-1; no firm D call. Germline V gene sequence: CDR1 SGHNT, CDR2 YYREEE (reference sequence). The CDR3 spans 12 residues. CDR3 DNA: TGTGCCAGCAGCCCCGGGCCGGGTGAGATGCTCTTT. Protein sequence: CASSPGPGEMLF.

The rearrangement joins TRBV28 to TRBJ1-2; D may be TRBD1 (5 bases). V was pared by 3 bases and J by 5 bases, with 10 bases between. Germline values: CDR1 MDHEN, CDR2 SYDVKM. The CDR3 extends over 13 amino acids. The CDR3 here is CASSFAGFYGYTF. The CDR3 nucleotides are TGTGCCAGCAGTTTTGCAGGGTTTTATGGCTACACCTTC.

In this sample, this clone turned up once. The CDR3 DNA is TGTGCCAGCAGCGTCTCCGGGACTAGCGGTCCTCCCCGGTTCTTC. Translation gives CASSVSGTSGPPRFF. The chain couples TRBV7-2 to TRBJ2-1; 11 bases map to TRBD2. CDR1 SGHTA and CDR2 FQGNSA come from the germline V gene. The J segment lost 15 bases and the V segment lost 5 bases, leaving 15 bases of the junction unmatched. This CDR3 spans 15 amino acids.